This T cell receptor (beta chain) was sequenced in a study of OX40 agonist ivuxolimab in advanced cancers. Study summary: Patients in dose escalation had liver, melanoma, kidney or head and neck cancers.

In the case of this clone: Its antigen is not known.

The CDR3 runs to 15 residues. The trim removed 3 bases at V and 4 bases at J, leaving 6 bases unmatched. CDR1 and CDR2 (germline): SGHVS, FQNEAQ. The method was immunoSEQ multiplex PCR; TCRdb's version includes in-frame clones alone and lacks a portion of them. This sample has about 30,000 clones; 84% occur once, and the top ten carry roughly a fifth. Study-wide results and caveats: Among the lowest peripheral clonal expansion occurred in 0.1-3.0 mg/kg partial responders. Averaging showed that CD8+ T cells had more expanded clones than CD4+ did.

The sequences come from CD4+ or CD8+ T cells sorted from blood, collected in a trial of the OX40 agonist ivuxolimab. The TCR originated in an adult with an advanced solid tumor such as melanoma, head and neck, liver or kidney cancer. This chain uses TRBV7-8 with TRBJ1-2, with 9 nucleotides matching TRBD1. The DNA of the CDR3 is TGTGCCAGCAGCTTCGGGGACAGGGCCATCTATGGCTACACCTTC. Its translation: CASSFGDRAIYGYTF. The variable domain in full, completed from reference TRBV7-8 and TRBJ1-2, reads GAGVSQSPRYKVAKRGQDVALRCDPISGHVSLFWYQQALGQGPEFLTYFQNEAQLDKSGLPSDRFFAERPEGSVSTLKIQRTQQEDSAVYLCASSFGDRAIYGYTFGSGTRLTVV.